This note documents a single T cell receptor (beta chain) sequence. Clones were sequenced by immunoSEQ multiplex PCR, and TCRdb holds only the in-frame ones, with some missing. The sample contains 250,000 to 350,000 clones, about 89% of which appear only once. These data come from a study of blood T cell repertoires in COVID-19. This clonotype originated in a man between 25 and 39 years old with acute or convalescent COVID-19. Source material: peripheral blood.

Here the CDR3 DNA reads TGTGCCAGCAGTAAGGGACAGGGCACTGAAAAACTGTTTTTT. This sequence encodes CASSKGQGTEKLFF. The V call is TRBV16, the J call TRBJ1-4; 9 nucleotides align to TRBD1. From germline, CDR1 is KGHSY and CDR2 FQNENV. The CDR3 sequence is 14 residues long. With V trimmed by 6 bases and J by 7 bases, 6 bases remained unmatched.